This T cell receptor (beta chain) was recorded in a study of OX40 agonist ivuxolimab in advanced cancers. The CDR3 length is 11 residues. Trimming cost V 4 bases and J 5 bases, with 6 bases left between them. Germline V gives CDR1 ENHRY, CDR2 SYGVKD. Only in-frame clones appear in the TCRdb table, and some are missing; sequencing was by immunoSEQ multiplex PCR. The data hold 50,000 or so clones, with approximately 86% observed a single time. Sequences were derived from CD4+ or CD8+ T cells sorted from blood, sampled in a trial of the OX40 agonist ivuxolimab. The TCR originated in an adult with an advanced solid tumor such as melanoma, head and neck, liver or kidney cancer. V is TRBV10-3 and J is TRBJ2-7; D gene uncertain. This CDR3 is CAISVGDEQYF. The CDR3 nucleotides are TGTGCCATCAGTGTAGGCGACGAGCAGTACTTC.